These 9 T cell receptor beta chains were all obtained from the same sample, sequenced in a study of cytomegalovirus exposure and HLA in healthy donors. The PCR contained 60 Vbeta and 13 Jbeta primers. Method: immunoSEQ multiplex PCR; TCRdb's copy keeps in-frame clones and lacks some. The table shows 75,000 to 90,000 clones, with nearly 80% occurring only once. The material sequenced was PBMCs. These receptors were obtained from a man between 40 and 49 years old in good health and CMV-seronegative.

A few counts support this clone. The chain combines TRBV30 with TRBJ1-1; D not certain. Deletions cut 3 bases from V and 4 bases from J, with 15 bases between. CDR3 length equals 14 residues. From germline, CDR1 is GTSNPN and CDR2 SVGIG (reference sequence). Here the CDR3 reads CAWREVGASTEAFF. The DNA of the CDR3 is TGTGCCTGGAGGGAGGTGGGTGCGAGCACTGAAGCTTTCTTT.

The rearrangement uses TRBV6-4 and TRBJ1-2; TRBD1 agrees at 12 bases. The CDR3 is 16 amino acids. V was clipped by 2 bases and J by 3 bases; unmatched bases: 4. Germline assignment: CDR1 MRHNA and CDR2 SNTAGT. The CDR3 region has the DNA TGTGCCAGCAGTGACACAGGGACAGGGGGCCACTATGGCTACACCTTC. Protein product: CASSDTGTGGHYGYTF.

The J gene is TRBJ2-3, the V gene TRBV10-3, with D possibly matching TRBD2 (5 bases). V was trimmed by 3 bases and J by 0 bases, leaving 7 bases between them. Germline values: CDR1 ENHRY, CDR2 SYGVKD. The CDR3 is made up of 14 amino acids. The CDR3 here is CAISDQRSTDTQYF. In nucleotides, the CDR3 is TGTGCCATCAGTGACCAGCGGAGCACAGATACGCAGTATTTT.

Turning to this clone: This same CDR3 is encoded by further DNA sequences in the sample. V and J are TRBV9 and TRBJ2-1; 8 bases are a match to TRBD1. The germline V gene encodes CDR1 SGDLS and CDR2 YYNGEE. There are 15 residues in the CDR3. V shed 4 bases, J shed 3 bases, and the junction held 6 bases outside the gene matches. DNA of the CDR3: TGTGCCAGCAGCTCCCGGGACAGGAGCTACAATGAGCAGTTCTTC. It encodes CASSSRDRSYNEQFF. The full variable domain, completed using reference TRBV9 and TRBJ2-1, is DSGVTQTPKHLITATGQRVTLRCSPRSGDLSVYWYQQSLDQGLQFLIQYYNGEERAKGNILERFSAQQFPDLHSELNLSSLELGDSALYFCASSSRDRSYNEQFFGPGTRLTVL.

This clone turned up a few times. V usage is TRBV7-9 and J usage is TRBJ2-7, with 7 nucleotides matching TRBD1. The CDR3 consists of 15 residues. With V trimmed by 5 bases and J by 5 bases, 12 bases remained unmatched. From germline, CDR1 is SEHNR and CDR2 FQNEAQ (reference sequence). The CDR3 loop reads CASSNKVTGSDEQYF. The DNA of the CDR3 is TGTGCCAGCAGCAATAAGGTGACAGGGAGCGACGAGCAGTACTTC.

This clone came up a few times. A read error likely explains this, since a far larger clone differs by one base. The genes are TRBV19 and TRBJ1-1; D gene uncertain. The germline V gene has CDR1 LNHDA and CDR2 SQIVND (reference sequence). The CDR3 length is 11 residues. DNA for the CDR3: TGTGCCAGTAAAGAGGGAACTGAACCTTTCTTT. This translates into CASKEGTEPFF.

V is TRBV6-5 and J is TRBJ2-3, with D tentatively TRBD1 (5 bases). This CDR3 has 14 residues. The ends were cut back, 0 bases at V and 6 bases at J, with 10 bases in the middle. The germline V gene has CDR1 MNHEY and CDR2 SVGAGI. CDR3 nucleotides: TGTGCCAGCAGTTACTCGACAGTATTGGATACGCAGTATTTT. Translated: CASSYSTVLDTQYF.

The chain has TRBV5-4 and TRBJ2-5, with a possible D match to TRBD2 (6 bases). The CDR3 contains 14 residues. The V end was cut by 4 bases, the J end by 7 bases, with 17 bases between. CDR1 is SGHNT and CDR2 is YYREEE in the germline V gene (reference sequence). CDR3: CASSGSSENRTQYF. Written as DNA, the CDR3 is TGTGCCAGCAGCGGCTCTAGCGAAAATCGGACCCAGTACTTC.

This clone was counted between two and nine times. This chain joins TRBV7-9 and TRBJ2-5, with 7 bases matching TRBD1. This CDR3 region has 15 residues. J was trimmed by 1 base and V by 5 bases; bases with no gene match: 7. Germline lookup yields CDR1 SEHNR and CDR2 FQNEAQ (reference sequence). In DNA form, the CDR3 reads TGTGCCAGCAGCCCCGGGGACAGCGGCCAAGAGACCCAGTACTTC. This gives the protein CASSPGDSGQETQYF.